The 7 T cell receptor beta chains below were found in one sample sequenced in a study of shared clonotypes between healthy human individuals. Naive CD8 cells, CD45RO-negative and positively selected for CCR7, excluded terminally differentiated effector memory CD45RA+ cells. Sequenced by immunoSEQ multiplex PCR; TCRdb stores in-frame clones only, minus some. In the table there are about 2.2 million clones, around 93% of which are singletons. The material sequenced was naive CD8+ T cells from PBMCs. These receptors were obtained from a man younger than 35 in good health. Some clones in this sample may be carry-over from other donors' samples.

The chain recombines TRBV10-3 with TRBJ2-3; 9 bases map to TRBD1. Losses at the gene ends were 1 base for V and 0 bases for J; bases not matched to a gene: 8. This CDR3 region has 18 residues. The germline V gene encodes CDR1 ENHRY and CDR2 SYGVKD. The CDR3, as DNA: TGTGCCATCAGTGAGTGGACAGGGGTCCAAACTAGCACAGATACGCAGTATTTT. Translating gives CAISEWTGVQTSTDTQYF.

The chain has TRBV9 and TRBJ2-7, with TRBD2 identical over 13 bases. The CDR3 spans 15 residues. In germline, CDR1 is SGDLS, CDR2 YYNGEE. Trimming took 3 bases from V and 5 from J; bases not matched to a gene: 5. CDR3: CASSEGLAGVNEQYF. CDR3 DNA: TGTGCCAGCAGCGAAGGACTAGCGGGAGTCAACGAGCAGTACTTC.

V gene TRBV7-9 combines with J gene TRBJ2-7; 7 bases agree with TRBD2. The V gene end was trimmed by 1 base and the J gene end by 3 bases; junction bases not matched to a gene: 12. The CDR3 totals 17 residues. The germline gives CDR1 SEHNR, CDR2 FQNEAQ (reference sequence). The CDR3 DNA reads TGTGCCAGCAGCTTAGGGCCTAGCGGAGAATGGATCTACGAGCAGTACTTC. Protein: CASSLGPSGEWIYEQYF.

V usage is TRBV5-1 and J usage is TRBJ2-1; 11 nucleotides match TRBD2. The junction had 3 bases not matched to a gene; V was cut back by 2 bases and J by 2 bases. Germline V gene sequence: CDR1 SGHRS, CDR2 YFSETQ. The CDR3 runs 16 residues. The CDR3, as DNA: TGCGCCAGCAGCTTACCGACTAGCGGGGCCTACAATGAGCAGTTCTTC. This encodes CASSLPTSGAYNEQFF.

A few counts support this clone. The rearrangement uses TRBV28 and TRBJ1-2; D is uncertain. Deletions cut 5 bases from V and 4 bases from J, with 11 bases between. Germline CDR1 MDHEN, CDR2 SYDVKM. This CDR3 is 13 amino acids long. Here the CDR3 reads CASSERQLYGYTF. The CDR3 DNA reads TGTGCCAGCAGTGAAAGGCAGCTCTATGGCTACACCTTC.

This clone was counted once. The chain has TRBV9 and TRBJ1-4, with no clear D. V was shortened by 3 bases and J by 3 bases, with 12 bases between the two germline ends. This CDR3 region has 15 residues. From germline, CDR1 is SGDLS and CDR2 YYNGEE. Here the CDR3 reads CASSAGPPSNEKLFF. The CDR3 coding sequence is TGTGCCAGCAGCGCAGGACCTCCGTCTAATGAAAAACTGTTTTTT.

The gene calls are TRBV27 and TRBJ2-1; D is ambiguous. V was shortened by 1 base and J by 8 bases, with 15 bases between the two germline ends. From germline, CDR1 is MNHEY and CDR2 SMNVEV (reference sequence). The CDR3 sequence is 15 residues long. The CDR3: CASSLWGTMVDEQFF. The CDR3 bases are TGTGCCAGCAGTTTATGGGGAACTATGGTTGATGAGCAGTTCTTC.